The 6 T cell receptor beta chains reported below all come from one sample, sequenced in a study of beta chain features in type 1 diabetes. Reverse transcription of all isolated RNA meant that expressed TCRB transcripts were sequenced. The assay was immunoSEQ multiplex PCR, and TCRdb's table has in-frame clones only and misses some. This table holds hundreds of thousands of clones, around 16% found once. The source material was naive CD4+ T cells from blood. The receptors here all came from a man younger than 30 in good health.

Ten or more counts support this clone. This chain links TRBV29-1 with TRBJ2-1, with TRBD2 as a possible D gene (6 bases). Germline CDR1 is SQVTM and CDR2 is ANQGSEA. V gave up 4 bases and J gave up 8 bases, with 12 bases separating them. The CDR3 has 12 residues. This CDR3 reads CSVGGLFDEQFF. CDR3 bases: TGCAGCGTTGGAGGACTATTCGATGAGCAGTTCTTC.

This clone was counted only a few times. The chain uses TRBV9 and TRBJ2-3; D not resolved. Germline assignment: CDR1 SGDLS and CDR2 YYNGEE. The CDR3 has 14 amino acids. V dropped 0 bases and J dropped 5 bases, with 10 bases sitting between them. CDR3 protein: CASSVEPERDTQYF. The CDR3 DNA reads TGTGCCAGCAGCGTAGAACCAGAAAGAGATACGCAGTATTTT.

This chain links TRBV5-1 with TRBJ1-1; D is unresolved. The CDR3 has 16 residues. The germline V and J ends were trimmed by 3 bases and 1 base, with 16 bases remaining between them. Germline V lookup: CDR1 SGHRS, CDR2 YFSETQ. CDR3 loop: CASSSARSAENTEAFF. DNA of the CDR3: TGCGCCAGCAGCTCAGCCCGGAGTGCAGAGAACACTGAAGCTTTCTTT.

The sample holds a few counts of this clone. CDR3 nucleotide sequence: TGTGCCAGCAGCTCCTACGGACGGAGCTCCTACAATGAGCAGTTCTTC. Its translation: CASSSYGRSSYNEQFF. The gene calls are TRBV5-4 and TRBJ2-1; D is uncertain. Germline V CDR1 and CDR2: SGHNT, YYREEE (reference sequence). Trimming took off 3 bases at V and 0 bases at J, with 13 bases between the two ends. The CDR3 has 16 residues.

This clone was seen a handful of times. The J gene is TRBJ2-1, the V gene TRBV12-5; TRBD2 agrees at 13 bases. V trimming: 0 bases; J trimming: 3 bases; junction bases outside the gene matches: 5. The CDR3 is 18 residues long. Germline CDR1 and CDR2: LGHNT and FRNRAP. The DNA of the CDR3 is TGTGCTAGTGGTTTGGTACTAGCGGGGGGGTCTTACTACAATGAGCAGTTCTTC. Its protein is CASGLVLAGGSYYNEQFF.

The chain couples TRBV15 to TRBJ2-3; no clear D. The CDR3 sequence is 13 residues long. V lost 2 bases to trimming and J lost 5 bases, with 8 bases between them. Per the germline V gene, CDR1 is LNHNV and CDR2 is YYDKDF (reference sequence). The CDR3: CATSRPNQDTQYF. The CDR3 DNA reads TGTGCCACCAGCAGACCGAATCAAGATACGCAGTATTTT.